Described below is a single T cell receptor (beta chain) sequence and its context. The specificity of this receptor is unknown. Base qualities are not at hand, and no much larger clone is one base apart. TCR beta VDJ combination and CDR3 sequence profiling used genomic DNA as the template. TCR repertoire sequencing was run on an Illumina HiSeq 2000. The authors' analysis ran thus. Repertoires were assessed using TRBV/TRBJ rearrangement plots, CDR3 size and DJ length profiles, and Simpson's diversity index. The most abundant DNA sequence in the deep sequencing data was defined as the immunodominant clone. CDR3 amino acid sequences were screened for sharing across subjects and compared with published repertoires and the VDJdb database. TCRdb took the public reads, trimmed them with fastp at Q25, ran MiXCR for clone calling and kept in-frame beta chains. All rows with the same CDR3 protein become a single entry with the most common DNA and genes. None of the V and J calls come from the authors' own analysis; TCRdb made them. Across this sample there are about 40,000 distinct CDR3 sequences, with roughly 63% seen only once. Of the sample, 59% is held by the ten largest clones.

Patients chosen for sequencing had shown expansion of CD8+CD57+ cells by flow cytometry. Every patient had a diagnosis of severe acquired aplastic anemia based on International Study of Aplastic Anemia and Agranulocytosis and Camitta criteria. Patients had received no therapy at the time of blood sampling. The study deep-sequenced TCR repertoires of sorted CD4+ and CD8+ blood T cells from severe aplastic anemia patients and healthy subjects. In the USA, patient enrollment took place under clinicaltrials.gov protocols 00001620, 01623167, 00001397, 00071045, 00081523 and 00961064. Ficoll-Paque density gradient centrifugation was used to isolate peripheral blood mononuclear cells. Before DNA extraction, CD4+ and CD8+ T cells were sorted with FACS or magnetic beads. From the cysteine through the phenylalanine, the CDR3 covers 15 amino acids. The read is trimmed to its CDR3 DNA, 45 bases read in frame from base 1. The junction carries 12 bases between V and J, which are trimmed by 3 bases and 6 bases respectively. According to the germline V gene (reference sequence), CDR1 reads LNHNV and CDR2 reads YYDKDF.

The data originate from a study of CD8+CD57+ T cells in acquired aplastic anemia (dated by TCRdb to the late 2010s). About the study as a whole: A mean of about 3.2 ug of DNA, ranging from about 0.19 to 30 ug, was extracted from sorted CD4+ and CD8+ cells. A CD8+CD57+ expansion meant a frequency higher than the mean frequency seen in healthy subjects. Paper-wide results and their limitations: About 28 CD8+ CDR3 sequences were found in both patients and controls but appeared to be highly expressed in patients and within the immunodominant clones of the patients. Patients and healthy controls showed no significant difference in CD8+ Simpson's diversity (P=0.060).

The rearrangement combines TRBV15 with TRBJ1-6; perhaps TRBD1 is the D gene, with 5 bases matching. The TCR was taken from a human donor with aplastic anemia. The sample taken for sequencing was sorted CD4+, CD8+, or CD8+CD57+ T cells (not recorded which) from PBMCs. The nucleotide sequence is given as TGTGCCACCAGCAGGGGGGGAGCGGGTAATTCACCCCTCCACTTT. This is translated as CATSRGGAGNSPLHF. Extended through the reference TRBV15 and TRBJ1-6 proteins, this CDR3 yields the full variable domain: DAMVIQNPRYQVTQFGKPVTLSCSQTLNHNVMYWYQQKSSQAPKLLFHYYDKDFNNEADTPDNFQSRRPNTSFCFLDIRSPGLGDTAMYLCATSRGGAGNSPLHFGNGTRLTVT.